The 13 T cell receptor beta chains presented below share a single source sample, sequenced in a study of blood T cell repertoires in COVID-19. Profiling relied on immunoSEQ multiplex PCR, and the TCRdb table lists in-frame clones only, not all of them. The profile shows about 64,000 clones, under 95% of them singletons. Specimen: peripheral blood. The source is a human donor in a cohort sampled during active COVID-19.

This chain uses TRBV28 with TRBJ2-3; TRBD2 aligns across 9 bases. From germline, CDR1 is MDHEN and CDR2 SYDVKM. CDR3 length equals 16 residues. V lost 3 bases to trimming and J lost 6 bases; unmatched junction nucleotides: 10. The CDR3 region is CASSFSTSGNRDTQYF. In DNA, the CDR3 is TGTGCCAGCAGTTTTTCGACTAGCGGAAATAGGGATACGCAGTATTTT.

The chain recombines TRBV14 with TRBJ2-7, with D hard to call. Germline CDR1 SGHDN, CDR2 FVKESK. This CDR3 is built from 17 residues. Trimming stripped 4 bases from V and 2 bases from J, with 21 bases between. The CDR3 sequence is CASSRGKFQGMAYEQYF. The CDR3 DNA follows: TGTGCCAGCAGCCGAGGAAAATTCCAAGGAATGGCCTACGAGCAGTACTTC.

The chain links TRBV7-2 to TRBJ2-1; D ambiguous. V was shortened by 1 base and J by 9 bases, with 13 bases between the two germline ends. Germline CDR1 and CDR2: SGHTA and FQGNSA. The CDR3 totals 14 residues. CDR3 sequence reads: CASSLELSLGEQFF. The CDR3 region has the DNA TGTGCCAGCAGCTTAGAACTTAGCCTGGGTGAGCAGTTCTTC. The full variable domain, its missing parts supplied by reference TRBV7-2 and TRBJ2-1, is GAGVSQSPSNKVTEKGKDVELRCDPISGHTALYWYRQSLGQGLEFLIYFQGNSAPDKSGLPSDRFSAERTGGSVSTLTIQRTQQEDSAVYLCASSLELSLGEQFFGPGTRLTVL.

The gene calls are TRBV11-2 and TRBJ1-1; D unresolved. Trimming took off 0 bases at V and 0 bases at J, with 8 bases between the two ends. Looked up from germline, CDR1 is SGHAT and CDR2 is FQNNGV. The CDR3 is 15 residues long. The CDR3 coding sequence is TGTGCCAGCAGCTTAGAACGGGGTATGAACACTGAAGCTTTCTTT. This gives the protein CASSLERGMNTEAFF.

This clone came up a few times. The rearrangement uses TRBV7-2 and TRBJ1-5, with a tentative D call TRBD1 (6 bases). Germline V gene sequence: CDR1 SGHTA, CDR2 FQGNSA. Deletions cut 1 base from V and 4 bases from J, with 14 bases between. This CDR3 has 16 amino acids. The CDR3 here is CASSLGPRGPNQPQHF. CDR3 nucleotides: TGTGCCAGCAGCTTAGGTCCCAGGGGCCCAAATCAGCCCCAGCATTTT.

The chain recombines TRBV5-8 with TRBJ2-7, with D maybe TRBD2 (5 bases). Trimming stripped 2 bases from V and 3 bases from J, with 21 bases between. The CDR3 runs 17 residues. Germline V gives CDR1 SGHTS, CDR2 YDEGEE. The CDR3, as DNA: TGTGCCAGCAGCTTTGTGGTCAAGAGCGGTACTAACTACGAGCAGTACTTC. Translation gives CASSFVVKSGTNYEQYF.

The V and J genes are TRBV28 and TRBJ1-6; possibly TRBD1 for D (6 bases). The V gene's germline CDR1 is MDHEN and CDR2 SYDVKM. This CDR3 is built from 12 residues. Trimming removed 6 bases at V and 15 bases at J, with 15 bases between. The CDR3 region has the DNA TGTGCCAGCAGGGACCAGGGGCTACTCCTCCACTTT. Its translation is CASRDQGLLLHF.

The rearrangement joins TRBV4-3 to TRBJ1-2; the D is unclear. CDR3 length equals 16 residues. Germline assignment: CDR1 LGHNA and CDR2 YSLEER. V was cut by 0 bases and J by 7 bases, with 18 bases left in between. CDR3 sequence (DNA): TGCGCCAGCAGCCAAGATGTCGGTTTAAGGGAGGCTGGCTACACCTTC. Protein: CASSQDVGLREAGYTF.

The CDR3 protein is CASIGEFDTGELFF. CDR3 DNA sequence: TGTGCCAGTATAGGGGAATTCGACACCGGGGAGCTGTTTTTT. The chain combines TRBV19 with TRBJ2-2, with D perhaps TRBD1 (5 bases). Looked up from germline, CDR1 is LNHDA and CDR2 is SQIVND (reference sequence). This CDR3 region has 14 residues. V was clipped by 7 bases and J by 3 bases, with 12 bases between them.

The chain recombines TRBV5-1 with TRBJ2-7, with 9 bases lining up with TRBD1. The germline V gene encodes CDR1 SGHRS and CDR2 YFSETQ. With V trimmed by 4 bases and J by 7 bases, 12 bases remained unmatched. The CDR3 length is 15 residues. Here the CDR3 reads CASSPETGGRWEQYF. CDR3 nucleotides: TGCGCCAGCAGCCCGGAGACAGGGGGACGGTGGGAGCAGTACTTC.

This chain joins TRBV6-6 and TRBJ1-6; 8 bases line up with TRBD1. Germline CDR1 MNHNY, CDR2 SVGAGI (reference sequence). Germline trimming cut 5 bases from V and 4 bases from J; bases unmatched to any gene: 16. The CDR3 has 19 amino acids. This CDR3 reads CASSPWTGQTPNYNSPLHF. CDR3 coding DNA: TGTGCCAGCAGTCCGTGGACAGGGCAGACCCCCAATTATAATTCACCCCTCCACTTT.

The CDR3 DNA follows: TGTGCCAGCAGTGAAGCCCGGGGGAGTTTGCGCGCAGATACGCAGTATTTT. Amino acids: CASSEARGSLRADTQYF. The genes are TRBV2 and TRBJ2-3; possible D gene TRBD2, 6 bases. Germline CDR1 and CDR2: SNHLY and FYNNEI. The germline V and J ends were trimmed by 0 bases and 4 bases, with 17 bases remaining between them. The CDR3 is 17 residues long.

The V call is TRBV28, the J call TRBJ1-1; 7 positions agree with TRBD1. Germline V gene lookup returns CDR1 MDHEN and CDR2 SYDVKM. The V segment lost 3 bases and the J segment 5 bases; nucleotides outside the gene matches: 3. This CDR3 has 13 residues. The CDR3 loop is CASSFQGGTEAFF. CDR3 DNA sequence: TGTGCCAGCAGTTTCCAGGGGGGTACTGAAGCTTTCTTT. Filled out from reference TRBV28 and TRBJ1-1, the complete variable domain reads DVKVTQSSRYLVKRTGEKVFLECVQDMDHENMFWYRQDPGLGLRLIYFSYDVKMKEKGDIPEGYSVSREKKERFSLILESASTNQTSMYLCASSFQGGTEAFFGQGTRLTVV.